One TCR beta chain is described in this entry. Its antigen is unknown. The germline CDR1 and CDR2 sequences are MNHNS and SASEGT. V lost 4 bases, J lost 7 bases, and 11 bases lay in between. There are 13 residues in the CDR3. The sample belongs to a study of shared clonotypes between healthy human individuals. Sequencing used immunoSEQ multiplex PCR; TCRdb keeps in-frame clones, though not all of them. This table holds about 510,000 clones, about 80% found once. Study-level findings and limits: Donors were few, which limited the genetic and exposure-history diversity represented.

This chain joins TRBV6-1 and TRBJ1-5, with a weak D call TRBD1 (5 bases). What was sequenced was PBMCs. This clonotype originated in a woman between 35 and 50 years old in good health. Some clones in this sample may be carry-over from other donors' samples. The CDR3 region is CASSVEGPQPQHF. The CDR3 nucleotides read TGTGCCAGCAGTGTGGAGGGGCCCCAGCCCCAGCATTTT.